This TCR beta chain was documented in a study of cytomegalovirus exposure and HLA in healthy donors. In the PCR, 60 Vbeta and 13 Jbeta primers were used. Here immunoSEQ multiplex PCR was the method, and the copy in TCRdb shows in-frame clones only, minus some. The table includes roughly 97,000 clones, approximately 85% detected once. General study points: The study designated 150 or so TCR beta chains cytomegalovirus-associated. Highly shared sequence variants in one cluster were likely a sequencing artifact.

This CDR3 has 14 amino acids. CDR1 WNHNN and CDR2 SYGVQD come from the germline V gene (reference sequence). J lost 2 bases, V lost 6 bases, and 5 bases had no gene match. With regard to this clone: What it binds is not known.

The genes are TRBV10-1 and TRBJ2-3; 7 bases line up with TRBD1. The TCR was taken from a man between 35 and 55 years old in good health and CMV-seropositive. The material sequenced was PBMCs. The CDR3 spells CASRPGTATDTQYF. CDR3 DNA: TGCGCCAGCAGACCCGGGACAGCCACAGATACGCAGTATTTT.